This T cell receptor beta chain was recovered during a study of blood T cell repertoires in COVID-19. Assay used: immunoSEQ multiplex PCR; TCRdb lists only in-frame clones, some missing. Of approximately 480,000 clones listed, roughly 89% were seen once; the top ten hold approximately 0.9%. V gave up 5 bases and J gave up 2 bases; unmatched junction bases: 8. The CDR3 contains 15 residues. The V gene's germline CDR1 is ENHRY and CDR2 SYGVKD. The table lists this clone with a count of one. The TCR sequence derives from a man between 18 and 29 years old with COVID-19, enrolled during active disease. The chain links TRBV10-3 to TRBJ2-5; 7 positions match TRBD2. Material for sequencing was peripheral blood. The CDR3 bases are TGTGCCATCAGTTTTGGAACTAGCGCTCAAGAGACCCAGTACTTC. It is translated as CAISFGTSAQETQYF.